These 5 T cell receptor beta chains came from one sample sequenced in a study of blood T cell repertoires in COVID-19. Sequenced by immunoSEQ multiplex PCR; TCRdb stores in-frame clones only, minus some. The table shows 25,000 to 30,000 clones, with about 89% occurring only once. What was sequenced was peripheral blood. These receptors were collected from a man aged 65 to 79 with active COVID-19.

This clone was seen once. The chain is built from TRBV7-2 and TRBJ2-5; a weak D match, TRBD1 (7 bases). The CDR3 spans 14 residues. Trimming took 1 base from V and 4 from J, leaving 10 bases between them. Germline-derived CDR1 and CDR2 are SGHTA and FQGNSA. CDR3 nucleotide sequence: TGTGCCAGCAGCTTAGGCAGGGGGGCAGAGACCCAGTACTTC. This codes for CASSLGRGAETQYF. Drawing the rest from reference TRBV7-2 and TRBJ2-5, the complete variable domain is GAGVSQSPSNKVTEKGKDVELRCDPISGHTALYWYRQSLGQGLEFLIYFQGNSAPDKSGLPSDRFSAERTGGSVSTLTIQRTQQEDSAVYLCASSLGRGAETQYFGPGTRLLVL.

The CDR3 loop reads CASSEPSREKLFF. CDR3 DNA: TGTGCCAGCAGCGAACCTTCGCGGGAAAAACTGTTTTTT. This chain connects TRBV5-4 to TRBJ1-4; D gene unclear. Trimming cost V 4 bases and J 8 bases, with 12 bases left between them. The CDR3 is made up of 13 amino acids. Germline assignment: CDR1 SGHNT and CDR2 YYREEE (reference sequence).

This clone was observed once. V usage is TRBV7-6 and J usage is TRBJ2-3; TRBD1 aligns across 9 bases. Germline CDR1 and CDR2: SGHVS and FNYEAQ. This CDR3 comprises 17 residues. Trimming removed 1 base from V and 2 bases from J; junction bases left unmatched: 7. The CDR3 sequence: CASSLGVGQGHTDTQYF. The CDR3 DNA reads TGTGCCAGCAGCTTAGGGGTGGGACAGGGCCACACAGATACGCAGTATTTT. Supplemented by reference TRBV7-6 and TRBJ2-3, the full variable domain reads GAGVSQSPRYKVTKRGQDVALRCDPISGHVSLYWYRQALGQGPEFLTYFNYEAQQDKSGLPNDRFSAERPEGSISTLTIQRTEQRDSAMYRCASSLGVGQGHTDTQYFGPGTRLTVL.

The chain joins TRBV27 to TRBJ2-5, with TRBD1 matching over 8 bases. Trimming took 6 bases from V and 5 from J; bases not matched to a gene: 11. CDR1 is MNHEY, CDR2 SMNVEV, per germline (reference sequence). This CDR3 is 15 amino acids long. The CDR3 sequence is CASRTSTGEWETQYF. The CDR3 DNA follows: TGTGCCAGCAGAACTTCGACAGGGGAATGGGAGACCCAGTACTTC.

The rearrangement links TRBV7-2 to TRBJ2-2; TRBD1 matches at 9 bases. CDR1 SGHTA and CDR2 FQGNSA come from the germline V gene. V gave up 1 base and J gave up 5 bases; unmatched junction bases: 5. This CDR3 contains 16 residues. Here the CDR3 DNA reads TGTGCCAGCAGCTTAGTGGGACAGGGTTTTACCGGGGAGCTGTTTTTT. It codes for CASSLVGQGFTGELFF.